The present TCR beta chain was sequenced within a study of T cell responses to AZD1222 COVID-19 vaccine. Germline V CDR1 and CDR2: LNHNV, YYDKDF (reference sequence). The CDR3 extends over 18 amino acids. Trimming took 0 bases from V and 0 from J, leaving 15 bases between them. The table lists this clone with a few counts. Antigen: not known. Study-level results: Only six individuals given AZD1222 were seropositive at baseline. Reports say nearly half of spike-specific TCRs go after unmutated variant regions. Spike-spanning, vaccine-associated CD4 TCRs were dominant at 160-218 and 743-854. After two AZD1222 doses, spike-specific TCR breadth and depth rose versus day 0.

Generated by immunoSEQ multiplex PCR, the TCRdb table keeps only in-frame clones and is missing some. This sample has roughly 200,000 clones, with just over 90% found just once. This material consisted of peripheral blood, taken 28 days after the second AZD1222 dose. The chain carries TRBV15 and TRBJ2-1; D possibly corresponds to TRBD1 (5 bases). The sequence came from an adult who received the AZD1222 COVID-19 vaccine. The CDR3, as DNA: TGTGCCACCAGCAGAGATCTGGATAGGGGCGCCTCCTACAATGAGCAGTTCTTC. Translation gives CATSRDLDRGASYNEQFF.